This TCR beta chain is from a study of early T cells in non-severe SARS-CoV-2 infection. Study-level background: Sequencing targeted bulk RNA from unsorted whole blood, leaving chains unpaired.

Individual cDNA molecules received unique molecular identifiers. One entry per CDR3 protein, called by TCRdb with MiXCR from the 5' RACE reads. The sample consists of some 110,000 distinct CDR3 sequences, 14% to 15% of them appearing once. Trimming took off 6 bases at V and 4 bases at J, with 15 bases between the two ends. The CDR3 has 15 residues. Germline V CDR1 and CDR2: SNHLY, FYNNEI. This clonotype was recorded a few times. The antigen is not known. Study findings and constraints: Matching against VDJdb likely underestimated virus-specific expansions, favoring anti-spike CD8.

This chain links TRBV2 with TRBJ2-2; D might be TRBD1 or TRBD2, each matching 5 bases. Material for sequencing was whole blood. This sequence originates from an adult who was a healthcare worker with PCR-confirmed SARS-CoV-2 infection or an uninfected control (not recorded which). Here the CDR3 reads CASRSDGAITGELFF. The CDR3 region has the DNA TGTGCCAGCAGATCGGACGGGGCCATCACCGGGGAGCTGTTTTTT.